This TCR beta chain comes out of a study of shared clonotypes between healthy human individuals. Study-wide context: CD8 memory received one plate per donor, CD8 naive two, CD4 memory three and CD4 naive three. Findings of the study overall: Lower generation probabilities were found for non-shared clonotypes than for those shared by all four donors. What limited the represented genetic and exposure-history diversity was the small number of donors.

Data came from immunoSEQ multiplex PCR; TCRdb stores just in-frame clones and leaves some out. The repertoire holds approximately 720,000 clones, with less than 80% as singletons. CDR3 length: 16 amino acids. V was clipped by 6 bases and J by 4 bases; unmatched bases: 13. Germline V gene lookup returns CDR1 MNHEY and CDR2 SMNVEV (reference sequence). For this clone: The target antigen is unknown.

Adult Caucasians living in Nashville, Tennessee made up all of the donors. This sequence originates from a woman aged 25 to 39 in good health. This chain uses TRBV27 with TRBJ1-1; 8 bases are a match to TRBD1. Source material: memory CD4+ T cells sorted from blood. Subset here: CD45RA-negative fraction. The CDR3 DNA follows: TGTGCCAGCAGAGCCCCTCGACCGGGACAGGTCACTGAAGCTTTCTTT. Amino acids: CASRAPRPGQVTEAFF.